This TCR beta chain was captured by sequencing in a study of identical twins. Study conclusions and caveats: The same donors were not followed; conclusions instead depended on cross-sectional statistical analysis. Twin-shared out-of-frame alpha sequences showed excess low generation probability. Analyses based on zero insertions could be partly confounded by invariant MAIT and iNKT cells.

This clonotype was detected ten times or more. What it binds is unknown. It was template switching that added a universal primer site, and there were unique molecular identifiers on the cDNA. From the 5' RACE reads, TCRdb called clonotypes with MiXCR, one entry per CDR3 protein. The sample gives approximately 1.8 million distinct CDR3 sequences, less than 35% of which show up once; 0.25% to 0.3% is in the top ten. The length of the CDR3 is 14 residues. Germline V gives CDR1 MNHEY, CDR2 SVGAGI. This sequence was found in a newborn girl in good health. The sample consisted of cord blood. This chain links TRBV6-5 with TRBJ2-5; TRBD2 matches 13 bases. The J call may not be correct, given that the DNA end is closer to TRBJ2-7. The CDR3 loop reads CASSFRLAGGEQYF. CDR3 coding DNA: TGTGCCAGCAGTTTTCGACTAGCGGGAGGCGAGCAGTACTTC.